Here is one T cell receptor (beta chain) with its context. What this receptor recognizes is not known. There are no base qualities to consult, and no much larger clone falls within one base. The method behind the library was 5' RACE. Sequenced on a NextSeq 500. The TCR library protocol attached unique molecular identifiers to individual cDNA molecules to correct for sequencing error and PCR bias. TCR alpha and beta chains were both sequenced, and the abundances of alpha and beta sequences in each sample were closely correlated with each other. In the authors' own workflow: Decombinator V4 was used to annotate TCR sequences for V gene, J gene and CDR3. TCRs were defined as expanded if a significant change between any two time points was detected under a Poisson model with p below 0.0001. TCR abundances were normalised to the total number of TCRs sequenced per sample and expressed as counts per million. MAIT TCRs were defined by TRAV1-2 paired with TRAJ12, TRAJ20 or TRAJ33, and iNKT TCRs by TRAV10 paired with TRAJ18. VDJdb, accessed 1 November 2021, was searched for CMV, EBV and SARS-CoV-2 annotated TCRs, excluding TCRs annotated for multiple antigens. TCRdb trimmed the raw reads at Q25, called clones with MiXCR and kept productive beta chains. Rows merge per CDR3 protein into single entries with the most common DNA and genes. TCRdb's processing, not the authors', yielded these V and J calls. The sample table records tens of thousands of distinct CDR3 sequences; around an eighth of these occur just once. Roughly 2.6% of the sample comes from the top ten.

The sample comes from a study of early T cells in non-severe SARS-CoV-2 infection (dated by TCRdb to 2020 to 2022). Notes on the research overall: Because TCR sequencing was done on bulk RNA from unsorted whole blood, the alpha and beta chains could not be paired. Beyond this particular receptor, the publication reports: VDJdb matching was skewed toward anti-spike CD8 responses, so virus-specific expansions were likely underestimated and private and CD4 specificities were missed.

V loses 5 bases of germline sequence and J loses 6 bases, and the interval between the two ends is 8 bases. From the cysteine through the phenylalanine, the CDR3 covers 13 amino acids. Kept here is only the CDR3 DNA, which spans 39 bases and is read in frame from base 1. In the germline V gene, CDR1 corresponds to SGHTA and CDR2 to FQGTGA. This was a case-control study nested in a cohort of healthcare workers in London, UK, who had nasopharyngeal swab PCR tests and blood samples taken every week. Healthcare workers were recruited between 23 and 31 March 2020, during the week of the UK lockdown, and were followed weekly for up to about 15 weeks.

Recombination connected TRBV7-3 to TRBJ1-6, with no confidently assigned D gene. The TCR was taken from an adult who was a healthcare worker with PCR-confirmed SARS-CoV-2 infection or an uninfected control (not recorded which). The sample here was whole blood, taken at baseline. CDR3 region: CASSARINSPLHF. The DNA is TGTGCCAGCAGCGCCAGGATTAATTCACCCCTCCACTTT.